These T cell receptor beta chains were read from a single sample in a study of neoadjuvant anti-PD-1 for oral cavity cancer. This table comes from immunoSEQ multiplex PCR, and its TCRdb copy is limited to in-frame clones, with some not included. This sample yields around 9,100 clones, of which 60% to 65% are seen a single time; 3.5% to 5% belongs to the top ten. The source was PBMCs, collected after nivolumab (anti-PD-1) treatment. The receptors shown here come from a person between 35 and 79 years old with oral cavity squamous cell carcinoma. Each CDR3 is given with its conserved first and last residue. Fields, in order: V gene, D gene, clone size, J gene, CDR3 protein, CDR3 DNA. D genes are given only for firm matches. The size field is filled for only some rows; it gives once, few, many or a size class.

>TRBV5-4|NA|NA|TRBJ2-2
CASSLAVNTGELFF
TGTGCCAGCAGCTTGGCGGTGAACACCGGGGAGCTGTTTTTT
>TRBV2|TRBD1|NA|TRBJ1-2
CASRGQVENYGYTF
TGTGCCAGCAGGGGACAGGTCGAAAACTATGGCTACACCTTC
>TRBV11-3|TRBD1|NA|TRBJ2-7
CASSSGQGGHEQYF
TGTGCCAGCAGCTCGGGACAGGGAGGACACGAGCAGTACTTC
>TRBV19|NA|NA|TRBJ1-6
CASIPPGRDSPLHF
TGTGCCAGTATCCCTCCGGGGCGAGATTCACCCCTCCACTTT
>TRBV6-5|NA|NA|TRBJ1-2
CASSKLTGVNGYTF
TGTGCCAGCAGTAAATTGACAGGAGTGAATGGCTACACCTTC
>TRBV7-6|TRBD2|NA|TRBJ2-1
CASSQTSGRRNEQFF
TGTGCCAGCAGCCAAACTAGCGGGAGGAGGAATGAGCAGTTCTTC
>TRBV5-1|TRBD1|NA|TRBJ2-2
CASSFTGGANGELFF
TGCGCCAGCAGCTTCACAGGGGGCGCGAACGGGGAGCTGTTTTTT
>TRBV19|TRBD1|few|TRBJ1-5
CASSTGTVQPQHF
TGTGCCAGTAGTACAGGGACAGTTCAGCCCCAGCATTTT
>TRBV10-2|NA|NA|TRBJ1-5
CATGGGGGNQPQHF
TGCGCCACCGGGGGGGGAGGCGGCAATCAGCCCCAGCATTTT
>TRBV19|NA|NA|TRBJ1-1
CASSMRGTEAFF
TGTGCCAGTAGTATGCGAGGGACTGAAGCTTTCTTT
>TRBV30|NA|few|TRBJ1-5
CAWGEGERASNQPQHF
TGTGCCTGGGGCGAGGGAGAGAGGGCTAGCAATCAGCCCCAGCATTTT
>TRBV4-2|NA|NA|TRBJ2-7
CASSQVLGIGEQYF
TGTGCCAGCAGCCAAGTCCTAGGGATTGGCGAGCAGTACTTC
>TRBV6-4|TRBD1|NA|TRBJ1-3
CASSTPDRDSGNTIYF
TGTGCCAGCAGTACCCCGGACAGGGACTCTGGAAACACCATATATTTT
>TRBV11-2|NA|NA|TRBJ1-3
CASRAGNYENTIYF
TGTGCCAGCCGGGCAGGGAATTATGAAAACACCATATATTTT
>TRBV7-9|NA|NA|TRBJ1-2
CASSSTGYGYTF
TGTGCCAGCAGCTCGACAGGTTATGGCTACACCTTC
>TRBV5-5|NA|NA|TRBJ1-5
CASSSDSSKRQPQHF
TGTGCCAGCAGCTCTGACAGCAGTAAACGCCAGCCCCAGCATTTT
>TRBV5-6|TRBD1|NA|TRBJ1-1
CASSRQGAGNTEAFF
TGTGCCAGCAGTCGACAGGGGGCGGGGAACACTGAAGCTTTCTTT
>TRBV19|TRBD1|once|TRBJ2-7
CASSTGQGISYEQYF
TGTGCCAGTAGTACGGGACAGGGCATCTCCTACGAGCAGTACTTC
>TRBV7-2|NA|few|TRBJ1-1
CASSLSGGWESFF
TGTGCCAGCAGCTTATCAGGTGGATGGGAATCTTTCTTT
>TRBV30|TRBD1|NA|TRBJ1-1
CAWSVRGRGRPEAFF
TGTGCCTGGAGTGTACGGGGCAGGGGGCGCCCCGAAGCTTTCTTT
>TRBV5-6|TRBD2|NA|TRBJ2-3
CASSSSGMSTDTQYF
TGTGCCAGCAGCTCTAGCGGGATGAGCACAGATACGCAGTATTTT
>TRBV2|NA|NA|TRBJ2-1
CASRGTRSSYNEQFF
TGTGCCAGCAGGGGGACCCGCAGCTCCTACAATGAGCAGTTCTTC
>TRBV6-6|NA|NA|TRBJ1-1
CASSYLIIGEGTEAFF
TGTGCCAGCAGTTACCTAATTATAGGGGAGGGCACTGAAGCTTTCTTT
>TRBV11-2|NA|NA|TRBJ2-7
CASSPRASSVYEQYF
TGTGCCAGCAGCCCCAGGGCCTCATCTGTATACGAGCAGTACTTC
>TRBV28|NA|once|TRBJ1-4
CASTLATFRGARTNEKLFF
TGTGCCAGCACCCTGGCCACATTTAGGGGGGCGCGAACTAATGAAAAACTGTTTTTT
>TRBV5-4|NA|NA|TRBJ1-2
CASSLNGVRNNYGYTF
TGTGCCAGCAGCTTGAATGGGGTCAGGAATAACTATGGCTACACCTTC
>TRBV9|NA|NA|TRBJ2-7
CASSVVGDGTGEQYF
TGTGCCAGCAGCGTAGTGGGAGACGGTACTGGCGAGCAGTACTTC
>TRBV5-6|NA|few|TRBJ2-7
CASSQQYEQYF
TGTGCCAGCAGCCAGCAATACGAGCAGTACTTC
>TRBV7-2|TRBD1|NA|TRBJ1-6
CASSFGTAVNSPLHF
TGTGCCAGCAGCTTTGGGACAGCCGTTAATTCACCCCTCCACTTT
>TRBV5-6|TRBD1|few|TRBJ1-6
CASSPPHRQGSNSPLHF
TGTGCCAGCAGCCCTCCCCACCGACAGGGATCAAATTCACCCCTCCACTTT
>TRBV4-2|NA|NA|TRBJ2-1
CASSLGESYNEQFF
TGTGCCAGCAGCCTGGGGGAGTCCTACAATGAGCAGTTCTTC
>TRBV7-6|NA|few|TRBJ1-1
CASSSETGSNTEAFF
TGTGCCAGCAGCTCGGAGACAGGATCGAACACTGAAGCTTTCTTT
>TRBV19|NA|few|TRBJ1-5
CASRRQFNQPQHF
TGTGCCAGTAGACGACAGTTCAATCAGCCCCAGCATTTT
>TRBV11-3|NA|NA|TRBJ2-2
CASSPINSYELFF
TGTGCCAGCAGCCCTATAAACTCCTATGAGCTGTTTTTT
>TRBV5-4|TRBD1|NA|TRBJ1-5
CASSLGGGQGGNQPQHF
TGTGCCAGCAGCTTGGGGGGGGGACAGGGAGGCAATCAGCCCCAGCATTTT
>TRBV19|NA|once|TRBJ1-5
CASSILGGSNQPQHF
TGTGCCAGTAGTATCCTAGGGGGTAGCAATCAGCCCCAGCATTTT
>TRBV4-1|NA|NA|TRBJ2-1
CASSQDRTFGNEQFF
TGCGCCAGCAGCCAAGATCGAACATTTGGCAATGAGCAGTTCTTC
>TRBV11-2|NA|few|TRBJ1-2
CASSPIGSNYGYTF
TGTGCCAGCAGTCCTATTGGGTCCAACTATGGCTACACCTTC
>TRBV27|NA|NA|TRBJ2-7
CASSLLGSSGEQYF
TGTGCCAGCAGTTTACTCGGGAGCAGTGGAGAGCAGTACTTC
>TRBV9|NA|NA|TRBJ1-2
CASSVATGSNYGYTF
TGTGCCAGCAGCGTAGCCACAGGGAGTAACTATGGCTACACCTTC
>TRBV6-1|NA|NA|TRBJ2-1
CASAGRSGVEQFF
TGTGCCAGCGCGGGACGATCAGGGGTTGAGCAGTTCTTC
>TRBV14|NA|NA|TRBJ1-1
CASSPFQGPNTEAFF
TGTGCCAGCAGCCCGTTTCAGGGCCCGAACACTGAAGCTTTCTTT
>TRBV7-9|TRBD2|NA|TRBJ2-4
CASSLGREWTKNIQYF
TGTGCCAGCAGCTTAGGGCGGGAGTGGACCAAAAACATTCAGTACTTC
>TRBV6-6|NA|NA|TRBJ1-1
CASSTTENTEAFF
TGTGCCAGCAGTACGACAGAAAACACTGAAGCTTTCTTT
>TRBV5-6|TRBD2|NA|TRBJ2-3
CASSLGTSGTDTQYF
TGTGCCAGCAGCTTGGGGACTAGCGGCACAGATACGCAGTATTTT
>TRBV6-5|NA|NA|TRBJ2-6
CASSSPGSGANVLTF
TGTGCCAGCAGTTCCCCGGGGTCTGGGGCCAACGTCCTGACTTTC
>TRBV7-2|TRBD1|NA|TRBJ1-2
CASSWTPGQVDYGYTF
TGTGCCAGCAGCTGGACCCCGGGACAGGTTGACTATGGCTACACCTTC
>TRBV27|NA|NA|TRBJ2-1
CASRGWSDNEQFF
TGTGCCAGCAGGGGATGGTCGGACAATGAGCAGTTCTTC
>TRBV6-1|NA|NA|TRBJ2-1
CASTGTGLNEQFF
TGTGCCAGCACCGGGACGGGGCTCAATGAGCAGTTCTTC
>TRBV5-1|NA|once|TRBJ2-6
CASSLSSGLYSGANVLTF
TGCGCCAGCAGCTTGTCCTCAGGGTTGTACTCTGGGGCCAACGTCCTGACTTTC
>TRBV7-8|NA|NA|TRBJ2-6
CASSSARTDLSGANVLTF
TGTGCCAGCAGCTCTGCCCGGACGGATCTCTCTGGGGCCAACGTCCTGACTTTC
>TRBV2|NA|NA|TRBJ2-1
CATSPQGSAYNEQFF
TGTGCCACCTCACCCCAGGGTAGCGCCTACAATGAGCAGTTCTTC
>TRBV5-1|TRBD2|few|TRBJ2-1
CASRLGTSGSTYNEQFF
TGCGCCAGCAGGCTTGGGACTAGCGGGTCCACCTACAATGAGCAGTTCTTC
>TRBV30|TRBD1|NA|TRBJ1-3
CAAIRDSHFSGNTIYF
TGTGCCGCGATCCGGGACAGCCATTTCTCTGGAAACACCATATATTTT
>TRBV6-4|NA|NA|TRBJ1-6
CASSDSTAFNSPLHF
TGTGCCAGCAGTGACTCGACCGCCTTTAATTCACCCCTCCACTTT
>TRBV5-1|NA|NA|TRBJ2-1
CASSYYNEQFF
TGCGCCAGCAGCTACTACAATGAGCAGTTCTTC
>TRBV6-1|NA|NA|TRBJ1-1
CASSEAAGTEAFF
TGTGCCAGCAGTGAGGCCGCGGGGACTGAAGCTTTCTTT
>TRBV7-9|TRBD2|NA|TRBJ2-2
CASSLSPGLAENTGELFF
TGTGCCAGCAGCTTATCCCCAGGACTAGCGGAGAACACCGGGGAGCTGTTTTTT
>TRBV6-6|NA|NA|TRBJ1-2
CASSLVSGGYYGYTF
TGTGCCAGCAGCTTGGTGTCGGGGGGGTACTATGGCTACACCTTC
>TRBV2|NA|NA|TRBJ1-3
CASEGEGVAGNTIYF
TGTGCCAGCGAAGGGGAGGGAGTAGCTGGAAACACCATATATTTT